This T cell receptor beta chain emerged from a study of blood T cell repertoires in COVID-19. The CDR3 has 16 residues. Germline assignment: CDR1 SGHRS and CDR2 YFSETQ. Trimming removed 4 bases from V and 3 bases from J; junction bases left unmatched: 10. Data came from immunoSEQ multiplex PCR; TCRdb stores just in-frame clones and leaves some out. The data contain 250,000 to 350,000 clones, 88% of them seen just once; the ten biggest clones take up roughly 10%. The chain recombines TRBV5-1 with TRBJ2-3, with 8 bases that match TRBD2. This receptor was taken from a woman in her thirties with COVID-19, enrolled during active disease. Sequences were obtained from peripheral blood. CDR3 sequence: CASSLVSGSPTDTQYF. The CDR3 DNA follows: TGCGCCAGCAGCCTAGTAAGCGGGAGCCCAACAGATACGCAGTATTTT.